A single sample gave rise to the 21 T cell receptor beta chains below, sequenced in a study of T cells in Graves' hyperthyroidism and ophthalmopathy. Amplification of TCR beta CDR3 regions used RNA as the template. The HTBI primer set served for first-round RT-PCR of the TCR CDR3. Each CDR3 protein is one row after TCRdb ran MiXCR on the multiplex PCR reads. The sample consists of about 600,000 distinct CDR3 sequences, approximately 15% of them appearing once. The sequenced sample consisted of blood. The source is a woman aged 18-29 years with Graves' ophthalmopathy.

In its sample, this clonotype was seen a few times. The chain joins TRBV5-1 to TRBJ1-2; possible D gene TRBD1, 6 bases. Germline V gene sequence: CDR1 SGHRS, CDR2 YFSETQ. Trimming took off 6 bases at V and 7 bases at J, with 10 bases between the two ends. CDR3 length: 11 amino acids. CDR3 DNA: TGCGCCAGCATGGACAGCTTTGGCTACACCTTC. It translates to CASMDSFGYTF.

This clonotype has at least ten counts. V is TRBV7-9 and J is TRBJ2-2; no clear D gene. The CDR3 is 16 residues long. Trimming took 4 bases from V and 4 from J, leaving 16 bases between them. The germline gives CDR1 SEHNR, CDR2 FQNEAQ (reference sequence). For the CDR3, the DNA is TGTGCCAGCAGCTCAAACCCTGGGCGGAGCACCGGGGAGCTGTTTTTT. Translating it yields CASSSNPGRSTGELFF.

In its sample, this clonotype was seen a few times. This chain connects TRBV4-2 to TRBJ2-3; D not certain. Trimming left V 4 bases short and J 2 bases short, with 13 bases between. The CDR3 length is 15 residues. CDR1 and CDR2 from the germline V gene are LGHNA and YNFKEQ. The CDR3 protein is CASSLRLRNTDTQYF. DNA for the CDR3: TGTGCCAGCAGCCTCCGACTCCGAAACACAGATACGCAGTATTTT.

This clonotype was counted a few times. This chain joins TRBV5-8 and TRBJ1-5; 8 bases map to TRBD1. CDR1 and CDR2 from the germline V gene are SGHTS and YDEGEE. The CDR3 runs 18 residues. The trim removed 3 bases at V and 1 base at J, leaving 12 bases unmatched. CDR3 in DNA: TGTGCCAGCAGCTCTTCGGACAGGGCCCCTGGGAGCAATCAGCCCCAGCATTTT. It is translated as CASSSSDRAPGSNQPQHF.

This clonotype was seen a handful of times. This chain joins TRBV5-5 and TRBJ2-1; 9 nucleotides match TRBD2. This CDR3 comprises 16 residues. V trimming: 4 bases; J trimming: 3 bases; junction bases outside the gene matches: 8. From germline, CDR1 is SGHKS and CDR2 YYEKEE (reference sequence). The CDR3 is CASSLPGLANYNEQFF. The CDR3, as DNA: TGTGCCAGCAGCCTCCCAGGACTAGCGAACTACAATGAGCAGTTCTTC.

Comment on this clonotype: It may be a read error: a sequence one base away is much more abundant. This chain uses TRBV6-6 with TRBJ2-3; D gene ambiguous. Looked up from germline, CDR1 is MNHNY and CDR2 is SVGAGI (reference sequence). The ends were cut back, 0 bases at V and 2 bases at J, with 3 bases in the middle. The CDR3 has 13 residues. CDR3 sequence reads: CASSYSHTDTQYF. DNA for the CDR3: TGTGCCAGCAGTTACTCACACACAGATACGCAGTATTTT.

This chain links TRBV28 with TRBJ1-5, with a tentative D call TRBD1 (5 bases). Germline assignment: CDR1 MDHEN and CDR2 SYDVKM. This CDR3 contains 15 residues. The V end lost 3 bases, the J end lost 7 bases, and 16 bases lay between the germline ends. This chain's CDR3 is CASSLREGAGQPQHF. The CDR3 nucleotides are TGTGCCAGCAGTTTGAGAGAGGGCGCAGGGCAGCCCCAGCATTTT.

This clonotype was detected a few times. The rearrangement uses TRBV14 and TRBJ2-7, with unresolved D. The V end lost 0 bases, the J end lost 6 bases, and 9 bases lay between the germline ends. The CDR3 is made up of 13 amino acids. CDR1 and CDR2 from the germline V gene are SGHDN and FVKESK. The CDR3 loop is CASSQDVGPEQYF. The CDR3 coding sequence is TGTGCCAGCAGCCAAGATGTGGGTCCCGAGCAGTACTTC. Complete variable domain (other parts from reference TRBV14 and TRBJ2-7): EAGVTQFPSHSVIEKGQTVTLRCDPISGHDNLYWYRRVMGKEIKFLLHFVKESKQDESGMPNNRFLAERTGGTYSTLKVQPAELEDSGVYFCASSQDVGPEQYFGPGTRLTVT.

In its sample, this clonotype was seen many times. The V gene is TRBV7-2, the J gene TRBJ1-5; 7 bases match TRBD1. The V gene end was trimmed by 5 bases and the J gene end by 8 bases; junction bases not matched to a gene: 6. There are 13 residues in the CDR3. The germline CDR1 and CDR2 sequences are SGHTA and FQGNSA. CDR3 loop: CASSADREKPQHF. The DNA of the CDR3 is TGTGCCAGCAGCGCCGACAGGGAAAAGCCCCAGCATTTT.

The chain combines TRBV6-1 with TRBJ2-2; tentatively, D is TRBD2 (6 bases). Trimming took off 8 bases at V and 6 bases at J, with 22 bases between the two ends. In germline, CDR1 is MNHNS, CDR2 SASEGT. The CDR3 spans 16 residues. This CDR3 is CASRIGTGATPGELFF. The DNA of the CDR3 is TGTGCCAGCCGGATCGGGACGGGAGCGACACCCGGGGAGCTGTTTTTT.

This clonotype was detected many times. The CDR3 protein is CASSRSGTPYEQYF. In DNA form, the CDR3 reads TGTGCCAGCAGCCGGTCAGGGACACCCTACGAGCAGTACTTC. The chain couples TRBV3-1 to TRBJ2-7; tentatively, D is TRBD1 (6 bases). The CDR3 is made up of 14 amino acids. V gave up 4 bases and J gave up 2 bases, with 12 bases separating them. CDR1 and CDR2 (germline): LGHDT, YNNKEL (reference sequence).

A few counts support this clonotype. V usage is TRBV28 and J usage is TRBJ2-4; 9 positions match TRBD2. The CDR3 has 21 amino acids. Trimming removed 6 bases from V and 0 bases from J; junction bases left unmatched: 21. CDR1 is MDHEN, CDR2 SYDVKM, per germline. The CDR3 is CASSFRTGPRREGLAKNIQYF. In DNA form, the CDR3 reads TGTGCCAGCAGCTTTAGAACAGGGCCTCGGCGGGAGGGACTAGCCAAAAACATTCAGTACTTC. The full variable domain, with the rest looked up from reference TRBV28 and TRBJ2-4, is DVKVTQSSRYLVKRTGEKVFLECVQDMDHENMFWYRQDPGLGLRLIYFSYDVKMKEKGDIPEGYSVSREKKERFSLILESASTNQTSMYLCASSFRTGPRREGLAKNIQYFGAGTRLSVL.

About this clonotype itself: The junction differs from germline at one of its ends, possibly a read error. The rearrangement joins TRBV4-1 to TRBJ2-7, with D perhaps matching TRBD1 (5 bases). There are 14 residues in the CDR3. Germline assignment: CDR1 MGHRA and CDR2 YSYEKL. In DNA form, the CDR3 reads TGCGCCGGCAGCCAATTCCCAGTAGGGGACGAGCAGTACTTC. Translation gives CAGSQFPVGDEQYF.

This clonotype was counted many times. The rearrangement uses TRBV20-1 and TRBJ2-3, with D perhaps matching TRBD1 (5 bases). Trimming left V 6 bases short and J 4 bases short, with 14 bases between. The CDR3 covers 13 residues. Germline lookup yields CDR1 DFQATT and CDR2 SNEGSKA (reference sequence). The CDR3: CSALQGVADTQYF. Here the CDR3 DNA reads TGCAGTGCCCTTCAGGGCGTGGCAGATACGCAGTATTTT.

This clonotype was recorded many times. The V call is TRBV3-1, the J call TRBJ1-4; D not certain. Germline CDR1 reads LGHDT; CDR2 reads YNNKEL (reference sequence). The CDR3 has 16 amino acids. V was clipped by 1 base and J by 2 bases, with 11 bases between them. CDR3 in amino acids: CASSQAVQMTNEKLFF. CDR3 nucleotides: TGTGCCAGCAGCCAAGCGGTTCAGATGACTAATGAAAAACTGTTTTTT.

The gene calls are TRBV30 and TRBJ1-5; a possible D gene is TRBD1 (6 bases). The germline V and J ends were trimmed by 1 base and 2 bases, with 12 bases remaining between them. CDR1 is GTSNPN, CDR2 SVGIG, per germline (reference sequence). This CDR3 has 15 amino acids. CDR3 sequence reads: CAWSDGAGGNQPQHF. CDR3 bases: TGTGCCTGGAGTGATGGGGCAGGGGGCAATCAGCCCCAGCATTTT.

The CDR3 loop reads CATNSGDTNEKLFF. The CDR3 region has the DNA TGTGCCACCAATTCCGGGGACACTAATGAAAAACTGTTTTTT. This rearrangement joins TRBV19 to TRBJ1-4, with a weak D call TRBD1 (5 bases). Germline V lookup: CDR1 LNHDA, CDR2 SQIVND (reference sequence). The V end lost 10 bases, the J end lost 2 bases, and 14 bases lay between the germline ends. The CDR3 totals 14 residues.

In its sample, this clonotype was seen many times. The chain has TRBV10-3 and TRBJ2-2; no clear D. Germline CDR1 is ENHRY and CDR2 is SYGVKD. Trimming took 8 bases from V and 0 from J, leaving 10 bases between them. The CDR3 covers 14 residues. In DNA, the CDR3 is TGTGCCATCGAAAGGGCGTCGAACACCGGGGAGCTGTTTTTT. Protein product: CAIERASNTGELFF.

This clonotype was seen repeatedly, ten times or more. V gene TRBV28 combines with J gene TRBJ1-5; D uncertain. Germline CDR1 is MDHEN and CDR2 is SYDVKM. The CDR3 runs to 14 residues. Trimming took off 6 bases at V and 7 bases at J, with 16 bases between the two ends. This CDR3 reads CASSPMGLIQPQHF. The CDR3 nucleotides are TGTGCCAGCAGCCCCATGGGATTAATCCAGCCCCAGCATTTT.

This clonotype has only a few counts. V gene TRBV24-1 combines with J gene TRBJ2-1, with TRBD2 as a possible D gene (6 bases). Trimming stripped 1 base from V and 9 bases from J, with 30 bases between. The CDR3 sequence is 20 residues long. Germline CDR1 is KGHDR and CDR2 is SFDVKD. The CDR3, as DNA: TGTGCCACCAGTGATTTCCGGGAATCCCGGGTTTTGGCGGGAAATGGTGAGCAGTTCTTC. It translates to CATSDFRESRVLAGNGEQFF.

This clonotype was counted many times. The genes are TRBV6-5 and TRBJ2-7; TRBD1 is a possible D gene (5 bases). V lost 2 bases, J lost 5 bases, and 13 bases lay in between. CDR1 and CDR2 (germline): MNHEY, SVGAGI. The CDR3 is 14 residues long. The CDR3 sequence is CASSYVSGFNEQYF. The CDR3 region has the DNA TGTGCCAGCAGTTACGTGTCAGGGTTCAACGAGCAGTACTTC.